This T cell receptor beta chain was profiled in a study of cytomegalovirus exposure and HLA in healthy donors (TCRdb year 2017). Regarding the complete study: An earlier analysis of approximately 640 of the donors reported approximately 300 Gb of sequence data and some 120 million unique TCR beta sequences from about 179 million T cells. Donor age, sex, ethnicity and CMV serostatus were collected together with the repertoire data. A later genetic analysis took genome-wide SNP genotypes for about three fifths of the 666 donors and used that subset as a discovery cohort. All discovery cohort repertoires had been generated on a single sequencing platform. Of the roughly 430 genotyped donors, about 80% fell in the genetic ancestry cluster associated with self-reported Caucasian donors. The T cell repertoires of under 700 subjects were profiled by immunosequencing and related to cytomegalovirus serostatus. Across approximately 400 genotyped donors of the cohort, an average of approximately 240,000 unique TCR beta nucleotide sequences per donor were sequenced, and approximately 19% of those sequences were non-productive. In an earlier analysis of roughly 580 of the donors, high-throughput TCR beta sequencing was used to judge whether each TCR beta V gene segment behaved as functional or pseudogenic. In the later analysis, no new phenotypic data were used to find candidate immune exposures; instead, reliance was placed on TCR beta sequences and their occurrence across donors. Roughly five DR-DQ haplotypes were treated as single units for association and clustering because of strong linkage in the cohort. The study combined high-throughput TCR immunosequencing, statistical association of individual TCRs with disease status, and machine learning to predict cytomegalovirus infection status. The aim of the study was to test whether cataloging public T cell receptors could identify signatures of past pathogen exposure. Typing coverage varied by locus: roughly 629-640 donors for A, B, C, DRB1 and DQB1; approximately 500 for DQA1; over 600 for DPA1; about 450 for DPB1. An early release that covered about 640 HLA-typed donors contained 250 to 350 gigabases of sequencing data and 65 million to 100 million unique TCR sequences. Along with the approximately 700-subject first cohort, a separate validation cohort of over a hundred different subjects was used. HLA typing covered class I and class II loci at four-digit resolution. To study patterns of TCR occurrence, a later analysis re-analyzed previously published TCR beta repertoires from more than 550 donors and added high-resolution HLA genotyping.

Inclusive of the bounding cysteine and phenylalanine, the CDR3 is 15 residues long. Only the CDR3 DNA stays, 45 bases, in frame from base 1. CDR1 MNHEY and CDR2 SMNVEV were looked up in the germline V gene (reference sequence). V and J are truncated by 7 bases and 0 bases respectively, leaving an intervening sequence of 15 bases. Comments on this clone: There is no known antigen for this receptor. The sample holds no much larger clone one base away, and base qualities are not on file.

Libraries were made using the immunoSEQ multiplex PCR assay. For the multiplex PCR, a mixture combining 60 forward primers for TCR Vbeta segments and 13 reverse primers for TCR Jbeta segments was used. A multiplex PCR assay on genomic DNA amplified the CDR3 region of rearranged TCR beta genes. The Illumina HiSeq System was used to sequence the amplified TCR beta libraries as 87-base-pair reads. The paper's processing steps were these. A later analysis counted about 80 million unique TCR beta chains across the 500 to 850 repertoires, and some 12 million of these chains were shared by at least two donors. Raw reads were error-corrected and collapsed into unique sequences with a nearest-neighbor algorithm that merged closely related sequences to remove PCR and sequencing errors. V, D and J gene segments were assigned by aligning CDR3 sequences to IMGT reference sequences. Each retained sequence needed at least a six-nucleotide match to both a V gene segment and a J gene segment. A rearrangement was called productive if the CDR3 had no stop codons and remained in frame with V and J, and every other rearrangement was called non-productive. Following IMGT convention, CDR3 was defined as the stretch from the second conserved V-encoded cysteine to the conserved J-encoded phenylalanine. Sequences without an unambiguous match to a single V gene segment were excluded from the earlier analysis of a few hundred of the donors. An earlier analysis of 587 of the donors called V segments functional above 56.7% productive rearrangements and segregating when the between-donor standard deviation exceeded 5%. A statistical classification framework was developed to diagnose cytomegalovirus status using the catalog of TCR beta chain sequences. In a later analysis, V and J genes were assigned by comparing TCR nucleotide sequences against IMGT/GENE-DB human TR gene sequences. Using the TCRdist pipeline, a later analysis assigned CDR3 sequences along with most-parsimonious VDJ recombination scenarios. A later analysis defined each TCR beta chain by its CDR3 amino acid sequence plus V-gene family, and excluded reads lacking a unique V-gene family. As a way to deal with suspected cross-contamination and a sequencing artifact, a later analysis dropped nearly 600 nucleotide sequences that were highly shared and had low generation probability. A later analysis calculated a clonal expansion index for each public chain from normalized within-repertoire ranks of inferred template counts. In a later analysis, generation probabilities were computed with a VDJ recombination model fitted to out-of-frame rearrangements, and the resulting probabilities were checked against IGoR. In a later analysis, TCR-TCR, TCR-HLA and TCR-CMV co-occurrence was scored with hypergeometric tests, and a repertoire-size bias correction was applied to TCR pairs. In a later analysis, false discovery rates were estimated by permuting HLA or CMV assignments 20 times. In a later analysis, co-occurring TCRs were grouped with DBSCAN, and TCRdist sequence similarity was added when clustering was performed within HLA-allele-positive subsets. Repertoires with fewer than 30,000 or more than 120,000 public chains were left out of co-occurrence clustering, as were five repertoires with anomalous nucleotide sharing. As stored in TCRdb, this immuneACCESS dataset retains in-frame rearrangements with V and J assigned. A fraction of the clones does not appear; measured against another copy, unresolved V genes explain less than half of the discrepancy, and the remainder lacks a known reason. From that table come the V and J calls and clone size; the DNA was used to work out D and trimming. The sample data list roughly 200,000 clones, and approximately 86% of these were observed just once. The top ten constitute around 1% of the sample.

The cohort was made up of under 800 healthy bone marrow donors. At the time of sampling, all cohort members were nominally healthy, though unrecorded immune exposures were likely present. The donor tested CMV seronegative and was one of the 352 seronegative cohort members. Each donor provided a peripheral blood sample, and peripheral blood mononuclear cells were used for TCR beta sequencing. Genomic DNA was extracted from the blood cell samples with the Qiagen DNeasy Blood Extraction Kit. Overall results and qualifications from the work: When HLA alleles, especially DR and DQ, strongly co-occurred, TCR associations were difficult to assign to individual alleles. A further reported finding was that TCR beta sequences accurately predicted the HLA-A and HLA-B alleles for most subjects in the first cohort. The presence/absence analyses assumed that sequencing depth was roughly uniform across donors, and that assumption may not be true. While some public TCRs were present in many individuals, most TCR sequences turned up only very rarely across donors. Several of the top co-occurrence clusters appeared to be linked to parvovirus B19, influenza, CMV and Epstein-Barr virus, according to a later analysis. The classifier was reported to diagnose cytomegalovirus status with high specificity and sensitivity in both the original cohort and the validation cohort. Specific HLA alleles were associated with about 17,000 TCR beta sequences at a false discovery rate of 0.05 in a later analysis. According to a later analysis, most CMV-associated TCR beta chains appeared to be HLA-restricted, and the HLA associations seemed to be driven largely by CMV exposure. In vitro tests confirmed that a few of the cytomegalovirus-associated TCR beta chains recognize cytomegalovirus antigens. Only TCR beta chains were sequenced in this cohort, and the absence of alpha or paired-chain data limited detectable features. HLA typing was unavailable for some donors at each locus, so association tests used only the typed subset. The earlier analysis of approximately 560 of the donors excluded roughly 16 rarely observed V segments, including chromosome 9 orphons, because counts were too low. V-gene and J-gene trimming of TCR beta chains was associated with a missense DCLRE1C variant in a later genetic analysis, and the association was replicated in an independent cohort. Linkage disequilibrium might explain the correlated functional status among segregating V segments, but an unknown experimental factor could not be ruled out. The authors suggested that the approach could potentially be generalized to other disease states and immunological phenotypes. A total of around 150 TCR beta chains were listed by the study as associated with cytomegalovirus. A cluster of highly shared sequence variants was judged likely to represent a technical artifact of the sequencing pipeline. A later analysis found that TCR association rates varied across HLA loci, with DRB1 alleles showing the most associated TCRs and HLA-C alleles the fewest. In an earlier analysis of several hundred of the donors, most TCR beta V segments were observed in productive rearrangements about 90% or about 30% of the time, broadly matching IMGT annotations. According to a later genetic analysis, donors in an Asian-associated ancestry cluster had fewer N-insertions in productive TCRs than the approximately 650-donor mean. In a later analysis, HLA-associated TCR beta chains showed more clonal expansion and lower generation probabilities than non-associated chains that were equally common. The only immune exposure information available for the cohort was CMV serostatus. Some IMGT-functional V segments, including TRBV6-2 and TRBV6-3, could not be told apart with the 87-base-pair reads, so those segments were excluded.

The receptor chain draws on TRBV27 and TRBJ2-5; the D gene cannot be resolved reliably. The sequence was collected from a boy aged 2 to 10 in good health and CMV-seronegative. The sample comprised PBMCs. The CDR3 is CASNPRGRYQETQYF. The DNA reads as follows: TGTGCCAGCAACCCTCGTGGTCGGTACCAAGAGACCCAGTACTTC.